One TCR beta chain is described in this entry. Its target is not known. The entry originates in a study of OX40 agonist ivuxolimab in advanced cancers. As for the study in general: Two cutaneous melanoma patients and one hepatocellular carcinoma patient, three in all, had partial responses. The study, taken as a whole, reports: Expanded clones were, on average, more numerous among CD8+ T cells than CD4+.

The CDR3 spans 12 residues. Germline CDR1 reads LNHDA; CDR2 reads SQIVND (reference sequence). V shed 3 bases and J shed 5 bases, with 7 bases lying between them. Data came from immunoSEQ multiplex PCR; TCRdb stores just in-frame clones and leaves some out. The sample consists of approximately 68,000 clones, around nine tenths of them appearing once. Source: CD4+ or CD8+ T cells sorted from blood, taken in a trial of the OX40 agonist ivuxolimab. The genes are TRBV19 and TRBJ1-1; TRBD1 might be the D (5 bases). This sequence originates from an adult with an advanced solid tumor such as melanoma, head and neck, liver or kidney cancer. The CDR3 sequence: CASSMWGTEAFF. The CDR3, as DNA: TGTGCCAGTAGTATGTGGGGGACTGAAGCTTTCTTT.